This TCR beta chain was obtained from a study of beta chain features in type 1 diabetes. V was cut by 10 bases and J by 8 bases, with 17 bases left in between. Germline loops: CDR1 MDHEN, CDR2 SYDVKM. This CDR3 contains 12 residues. Sequenced material consisted of expressed TCRB transcripts (all of the isolated RNA was reverse transcribed). It was found that naive, central memory and regulatory T cell samples averaged approximately 3.9 million reads. The data were produced by immunoSEQ multiplex PCR, yet TCRdb's version contains in-frame clones alone and is incomplete. The top ten clones hold about 0.6% of a sample with about 370,000 clones, 9.5% to 10% of them seen once. In regard to this clone: Its antigen is undetermined.

General study results and limits: Cells with high TCR expression could be over-represented when cDNA is sequenced. People with Type 1 diabetes carried modestly yet significantly shorter TCRB CDR3s in all four CD4+ subsets. The question left open here concerned HLA type influencing TCRB rearrangement.

The clonotype originates from a man under 40 with type 1 diabetes. The V call is TRBV28, the J call TRBJ1-2; D gene uncertain. Sequencing was performed on central memory CD4+ T cells from blood. The CDR3 is CATQQYDGGYTF. The CDR3, as DNA: TGTGCCACTCAACAGTATGATGGGGGCTACACCTTC.